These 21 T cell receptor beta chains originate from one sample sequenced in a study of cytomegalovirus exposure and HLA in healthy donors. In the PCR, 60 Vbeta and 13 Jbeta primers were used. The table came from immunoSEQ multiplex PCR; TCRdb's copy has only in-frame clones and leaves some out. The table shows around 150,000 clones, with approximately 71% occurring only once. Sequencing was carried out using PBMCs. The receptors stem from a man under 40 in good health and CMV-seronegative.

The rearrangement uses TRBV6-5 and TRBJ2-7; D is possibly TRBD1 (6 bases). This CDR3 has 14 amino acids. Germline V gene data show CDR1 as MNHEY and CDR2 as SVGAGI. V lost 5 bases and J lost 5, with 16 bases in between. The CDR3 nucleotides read TGTGCCAGCAGTCTATCTTACAGGGACCACGAGCAGTACTTC. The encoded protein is CASSLSYRDHEQYF.

DNA for the CDR3: TGTGCCAGCGGGGCCAGGGTGAACACTGAAGCTTTCTTT. Its translation: CASGARVNTEAFF. The gene calls are TRBV6-1 and TRBJ1-1; possibly TRBD1 for D (5 bases). Trimming stripped 8 bases from V and 0 bases from J, with 10 bases between. Germline V gene data show CDR1 as MNHNS and CDR2 as SASEGT. The CDR3 is 13 amino acids.

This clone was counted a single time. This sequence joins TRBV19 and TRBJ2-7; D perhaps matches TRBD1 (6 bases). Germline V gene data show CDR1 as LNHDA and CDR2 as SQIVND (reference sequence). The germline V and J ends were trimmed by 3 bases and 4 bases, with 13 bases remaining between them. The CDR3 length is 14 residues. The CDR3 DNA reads TGTGCCAGTAGTATCCTTCCAGGGGATTACGAGCAGTACTTC. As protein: CASSILPGDYEQYF.

The CDR3 region has the DNA TGTGCCAGCAGCTTTGGCATTACAGATACGCAGTATTTT. Translated, it gives CASSFGITDTQYF. The chain has TRBV11-2 and TRBJ2-3; D gene ambiguous. Trimming stripped 3 bases from V and 3 bases from J, with 7 bases between. Germline V gene data show CDR1 as SGHAT and CDR2 as FQNNGV. CDR3 length equals 13 residues.

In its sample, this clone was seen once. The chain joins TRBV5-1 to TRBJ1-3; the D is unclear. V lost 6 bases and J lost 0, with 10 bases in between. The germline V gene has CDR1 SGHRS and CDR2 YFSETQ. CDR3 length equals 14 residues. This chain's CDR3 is CASTLSGSGNTIYF. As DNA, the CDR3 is TGCGCCAGCACCCTCTCGGGCTCTGGAAACACCATATATTTT.

CDR3 region: CASSLVSGVTEAFF. The DNA of the CDR3 is TGTGCCAGCAGCTTAGTATCCGGGGTCACTGAAGCTTTCTTT. V gene TRBV11-2 combines with J gene TRBJ1-1; the D is unclear. The CDR3 loop spans 14 amino acids. V was cut by 1 base and J by 4 bases, with 10 bases left in between. Germline CDR1 is SGHAT and CDR2 is FQNNGV. Full variable domain (rest looked up from reference TRBV11-2 and TRBJ1-1): EAGVAQSPRYKIIEKRQSVAFWCNPISGHATLYWYQQILGQGPKLLIQFQNNGVVDDSQLPKDRFSAERLKGVDSTLKIQPAKLEDSAVYLCASSLVSGVTEAFFGQGTRLTVV.

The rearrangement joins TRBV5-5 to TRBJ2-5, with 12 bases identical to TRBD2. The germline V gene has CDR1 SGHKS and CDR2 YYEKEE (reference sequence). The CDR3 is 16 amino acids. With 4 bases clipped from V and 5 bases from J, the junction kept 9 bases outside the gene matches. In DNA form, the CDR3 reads TGTGCCAGCAGCGAGGGACTAGCGGGCCTGGGGGAGACCCAGTACTTC. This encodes CASSEGLAGLGETQYF.

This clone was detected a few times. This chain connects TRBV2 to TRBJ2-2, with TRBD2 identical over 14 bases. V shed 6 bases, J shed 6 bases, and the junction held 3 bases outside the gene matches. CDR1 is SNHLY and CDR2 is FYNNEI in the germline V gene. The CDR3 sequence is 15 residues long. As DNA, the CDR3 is TGTGCCAGCAGGGTGACTAGCGGGGGGGCCGGGGAGCTGTTTTTT. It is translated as CASRVTSGGAGELFF.

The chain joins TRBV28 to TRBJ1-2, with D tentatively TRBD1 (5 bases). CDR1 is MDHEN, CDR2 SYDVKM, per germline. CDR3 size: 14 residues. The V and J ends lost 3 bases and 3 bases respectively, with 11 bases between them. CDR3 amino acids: CASSLEGRDYGYTF. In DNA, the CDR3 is TGTGCCAGCAGTTTGGAGGGGCGCGACTATGGCTACACCTTC.

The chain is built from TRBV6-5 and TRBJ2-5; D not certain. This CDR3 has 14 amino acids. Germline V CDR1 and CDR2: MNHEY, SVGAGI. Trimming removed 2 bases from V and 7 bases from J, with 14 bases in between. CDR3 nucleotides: TGTGCCAGCAGTTACATCGACCGGTCGGGGACCCAGTACTTC. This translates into CASSYIDRSGTQYF.

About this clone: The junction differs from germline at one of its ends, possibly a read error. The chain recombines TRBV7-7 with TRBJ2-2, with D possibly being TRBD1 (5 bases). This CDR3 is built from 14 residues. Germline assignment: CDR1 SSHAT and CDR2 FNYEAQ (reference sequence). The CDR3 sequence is CASSQGADTGELFF. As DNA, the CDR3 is TGTGCTAGCAGCCAAGGGGCGGACACCGGGGAGCTGTTTTTT.

The CDR3 sequence: CASREFSGMVQETQYF. DNA of the CDR3: TGTGCCAGCAGGGAATTTAGCGGGATGGTCCAAGAGACCCAGTACTTC. The V and J genes are TRBV6-1 and TRBJ2-5, with TRBD2 identical over 8 bases. Germline V CDR1 and CDR2: MNHNS, SASEGT. This CDR3 has 16 residues. Unmatched junction bases numbered 10, after V lost 6 bases and J lost 1 base.

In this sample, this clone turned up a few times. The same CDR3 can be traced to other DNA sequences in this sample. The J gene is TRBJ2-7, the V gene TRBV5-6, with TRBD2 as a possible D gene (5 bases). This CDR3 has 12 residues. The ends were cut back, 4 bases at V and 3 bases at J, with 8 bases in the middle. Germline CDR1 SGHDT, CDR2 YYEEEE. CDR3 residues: CASSLTSYEQYF. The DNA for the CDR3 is TGTGCCAGCAGCCTCACTAGCTACGAGCAGTACTTC. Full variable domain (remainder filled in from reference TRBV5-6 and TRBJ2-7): DAGVTQSPTHLIKTRGQQVTLRCSPKSGHDTVSWYQQALGQGPQFIFQYYEEEERQRGNFPDRFSGHQFPNYSSELNVNALLLGDSALYLCASSLTSYEQYFGPGTRLTVT.

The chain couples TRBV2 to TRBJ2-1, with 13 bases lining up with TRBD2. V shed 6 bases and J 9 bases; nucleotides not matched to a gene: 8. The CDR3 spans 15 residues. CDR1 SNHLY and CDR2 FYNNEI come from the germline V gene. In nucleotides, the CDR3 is TGTGCCAGCAGGGAATGGACTAGCGGGAGCGGTGAGCAGTTCTTC. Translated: CASREWTSGSGEQFF. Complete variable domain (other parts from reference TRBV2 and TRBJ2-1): EPEVTQTPSHQVTQMGQEVILRCVPISNHLYFYWYRQILGQKVEFLVSFYNNEISEKSEIFDDQFSVERPDGSNFTLKIRSTKLEDSAMYFCASREWTSGSGEQFFGPGTRLTVL.

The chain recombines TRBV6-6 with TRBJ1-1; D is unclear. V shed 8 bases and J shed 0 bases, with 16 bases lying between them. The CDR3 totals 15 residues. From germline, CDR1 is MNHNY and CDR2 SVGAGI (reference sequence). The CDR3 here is CASRLSAKMNTEAFF. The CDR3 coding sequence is TGTGCCAGCCGCCTAAGCGCAAAGATGAACACTGAAGCTTTCTTT.

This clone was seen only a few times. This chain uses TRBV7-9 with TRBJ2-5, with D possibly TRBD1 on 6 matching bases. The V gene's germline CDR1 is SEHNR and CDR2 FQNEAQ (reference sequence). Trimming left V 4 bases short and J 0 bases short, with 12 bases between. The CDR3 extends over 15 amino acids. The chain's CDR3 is CASSSRTDHQETQYF. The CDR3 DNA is TGTGCCAGCAGCTCCCGGACAGATCACCAAGAGACCCAGTACTTC.

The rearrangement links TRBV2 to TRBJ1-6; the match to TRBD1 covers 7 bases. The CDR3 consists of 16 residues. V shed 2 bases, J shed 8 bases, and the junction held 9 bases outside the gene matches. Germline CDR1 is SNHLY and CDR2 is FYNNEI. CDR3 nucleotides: TGTGCCAGCAGTGAACATCAAACAGGGGTGTATTCACCCCTCCACTTT. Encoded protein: CASSEHQTGVYSPLHF.

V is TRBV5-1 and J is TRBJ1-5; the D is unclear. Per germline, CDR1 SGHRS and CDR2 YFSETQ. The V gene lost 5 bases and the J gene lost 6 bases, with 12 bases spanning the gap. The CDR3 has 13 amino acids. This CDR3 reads CASSSGEGQPQHF. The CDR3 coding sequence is TGCGCCAGCAGTTCCGGAGAAGGTCAGCCCCAGCATTTT.

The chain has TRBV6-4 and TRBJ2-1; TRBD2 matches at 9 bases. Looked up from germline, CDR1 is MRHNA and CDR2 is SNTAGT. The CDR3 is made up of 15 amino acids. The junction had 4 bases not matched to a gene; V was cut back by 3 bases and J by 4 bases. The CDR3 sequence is CASSERAGGYNEQFF. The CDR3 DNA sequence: TGTGCCAGCAGTGAGAGGGCGGGAGGGTACAATGAGCAGTTCTTC.

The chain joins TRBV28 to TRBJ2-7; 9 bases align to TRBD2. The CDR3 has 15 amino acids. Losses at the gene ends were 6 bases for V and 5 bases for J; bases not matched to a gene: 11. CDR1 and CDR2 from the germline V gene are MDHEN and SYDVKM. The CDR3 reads CASSPIAGAPNEQYF. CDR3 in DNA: TGTGCCAGCAGCCCCATAGCGGGGGCCCCCAACGAGCAGTACTTC.

The CDR3 DNA is TGTGCCAGCAGCCAACTTATTTCTGGAAACACCATATATTTT. It codes for CASSQLISGNTIYF. The V call is TRBV14, the J call TRBJ1-3; D unresolved. With 2 bases removed from V and 1 base from J, the gap between germline ends came to 6 bases. The CDR3 length is 14 residues. CDR1 and CDR2 from the germline V gene are SGHDN and FVKESK.